This TCR beta chain derives from a study of cytomegalovirus exposure and HLA in healthy donors. Study results and limitations: Altogether, some 160 TCR beta chains were recorded as cytomegalovirus-associated. The tendency of first-cohort TCR clusters to co-occur in the roughly 120 validation repertoires was identified by a subsequent analysis.

The repertoire was sequenced with immunoSEQ multiplex PCR; TCRdb's copy has only in-frame clones and lacks some. The table shows roughly 120,000 clones, with just under 90% occurring only once. Details on this clone: No antigen is known for it.

Trimming cost V 2 bases and J 8 bases, with 13 bases left between them. The length of the CDR3 is 15 residues. Germline V gene sequence: CDR1 MNHEY, CDR2 SMNVEV (reference sequence). The sequence was obtained from a man younger than 40 in good health and CMV-seronegative. The chain recombines TRBV27 with TRBJ1-6, with unresolved D. Sequencing input: PBMCs. The CDR3 nucleotides read TGTGCCAGCAGTTTAAGAAGTCATCCGGATTCACCCCTCCACTTT. This gives the protein CASSLRSHPDSPLHF.